This T cell receptor (beta chain) was sequenced in a study of blood T cell repertoires in COVID-19 (TCRdb year 2020). Study-wide context: The collaborator samples originated in the United States, Italy and Spain and spanned the acute and convalescent phases of COVID-19. The material from the prospective study consisted of cDNA or gDNA derived from T cells, B-cell-depleted T cells, or PBMCs. Subjects who had been exposed to COVID-19, were actively infected with it, or had recovered from it provided the deeply sampled blood TCRbeta repertoires that made up the dataset. The repertoires were made available in a free public database intended to serve as a resource for research on the immune response to SARS-CoV-2. Samples came from the ongoing ImmuneRACE study (first 160 participants) plus 1,254 subjects from 6 global collaborators. Nearly every sample came with metadata listing a de-identified subject ID, COVID-19 status, age in years and sex. HLA class I and class II types, where available, came from metadata supplied by the sample provider rather than from assay-based typing. Paper-wide results and their limitations: How much clinical and demographic metadata was included differed by source and by participant, and the metadata was provided uncurated.

TCRbeta CDR3 regions were amplified from genomic DNA using the immunoSEQ Assay, a bias-controlled multiplex PCR. From the authors' description of their analysis: The number of nucleated cells in each sample was estimated by amplification of reference gene primers within the assay. Sequence reads were collapsed and filtered to measure the absolute abundance of every unique TCRbeta CDR3 rearrangement. Productive Simpson clonality was computed per sample as the square root of Simpson's diversity index over productive rearrangements. Here the immuneACCESS table is served through TCRdb, limited to in-frame sequences with V and J called. Missing clones are a known gap in these copies; in checked studies unresolved V genes cover under half, and the rest lacks a known reason. The V and J calls and clone size were taken over from that table, and D and trimming were inferred from the DNA. The sample includes 250,000 to 300,000 clones, with around 87% observed a single time. The ten largest account for around 3.6% of the sample.

Only one count was recorded for this clone. Its antigen target is currently unknown. No base qualities exist here, and no much larger clone lies one base off it. Taken from cysteine to phenylalanine, the CDR3 has 14 residues. The read is trimmed to its CDR3 DNA, 42 bases read in frame from base 1. CDR1 is given as MNHEY and CDR2 as SVGAGI, both from the germline V gene. The trim is 0 bases for V and 7 bases for J, with a gap of 9 bases between the germline ends. Each collaborating institution followed its own protocols to collect whole blood in K2EDTA tubes. For TCRbeta analysis, collaborators shipped samples in one of three forms: frozen whole blood, isolated PBMCs, or DNA extracted from either of those sample types.

The receptor comes from a man aged 18-30 years with active or convalescent COVID-19. Sequencing used peripheral blood. The V gene is TRBV6-5 and the J gene is TRBJ1-4; the D region possibly corresponds to TRBD1 (6 bases align). DNA sequence: TGTGCCAGCAGTTACTCGATCAGGGGTGAAAAACTGTTTTTT. Its protein reads: CASSYSIRGEKLFF.